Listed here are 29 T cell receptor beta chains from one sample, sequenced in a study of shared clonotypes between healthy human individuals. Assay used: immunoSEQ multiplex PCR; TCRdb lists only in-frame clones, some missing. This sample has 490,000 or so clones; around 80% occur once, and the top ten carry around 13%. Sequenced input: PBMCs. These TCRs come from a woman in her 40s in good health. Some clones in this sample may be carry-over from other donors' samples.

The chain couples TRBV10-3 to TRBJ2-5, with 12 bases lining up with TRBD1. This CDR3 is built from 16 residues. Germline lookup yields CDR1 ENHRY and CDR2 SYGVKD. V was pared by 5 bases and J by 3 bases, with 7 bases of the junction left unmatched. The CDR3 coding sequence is TGTGCCATCAGTAAAGGGACAGGGGGCCTTGAAGAGACCCAGTACTTC. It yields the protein CAISKGTGGLEETQYF.

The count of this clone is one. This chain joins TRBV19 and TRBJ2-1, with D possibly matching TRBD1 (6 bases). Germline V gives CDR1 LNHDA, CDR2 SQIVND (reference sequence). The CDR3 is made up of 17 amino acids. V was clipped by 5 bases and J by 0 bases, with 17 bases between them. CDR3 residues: CASSLMGAVSSYNEQFF. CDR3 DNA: TGTGCCAGTAGTTTAATGGGGGCGGTTAGCTCCTACAATGAGCAGTTCTTC.

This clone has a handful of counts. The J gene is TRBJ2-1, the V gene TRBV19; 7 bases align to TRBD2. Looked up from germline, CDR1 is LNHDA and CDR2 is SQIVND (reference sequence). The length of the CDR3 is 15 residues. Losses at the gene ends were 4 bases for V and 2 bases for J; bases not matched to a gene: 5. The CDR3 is CASSRGGGTYNEQFF. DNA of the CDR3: TGTGCCAGTAGTAGGGGGGGTGGAACCTACAATGAGCAGTTCTTC.

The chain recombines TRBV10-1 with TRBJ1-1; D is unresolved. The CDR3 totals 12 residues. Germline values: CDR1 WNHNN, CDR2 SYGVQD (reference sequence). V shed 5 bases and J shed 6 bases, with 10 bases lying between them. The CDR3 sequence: CASSSGGAEAFF. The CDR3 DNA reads TGCGCCAGCAGTTCGGGCGGGGCTGAAGCTTTCTTT.

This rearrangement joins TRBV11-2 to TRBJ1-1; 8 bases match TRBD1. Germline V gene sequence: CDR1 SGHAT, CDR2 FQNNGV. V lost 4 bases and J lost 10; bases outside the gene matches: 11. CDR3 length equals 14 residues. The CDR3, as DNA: TGTGCCAGCAGCTCCCAGACAGGGGCCTACGGAGCTTTCTTT. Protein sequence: CASSSQTGAYGAFF.

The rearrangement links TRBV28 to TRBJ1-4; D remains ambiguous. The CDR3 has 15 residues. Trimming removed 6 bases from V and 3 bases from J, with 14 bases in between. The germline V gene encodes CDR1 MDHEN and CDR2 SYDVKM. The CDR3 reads CASSPSGVPNEKLFF. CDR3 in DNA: TGTGCCAGCAGCCCAAGTGGGGTACCTAATGAAAAACTGTTTTTT. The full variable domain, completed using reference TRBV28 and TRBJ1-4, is DVKVTQSSRYLVKRTGEKVFLECVQDMDHENMFWYRQDPGLGLRLIYFSYDVKMKEKGDIPEGYSVSREKKERFSLILESASTNQTSMYLCASSPSGVPNEKLFFGSGTQLSVL.

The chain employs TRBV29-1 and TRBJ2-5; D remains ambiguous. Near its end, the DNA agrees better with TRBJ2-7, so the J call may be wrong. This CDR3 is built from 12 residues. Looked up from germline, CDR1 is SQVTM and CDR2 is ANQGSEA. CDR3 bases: TGCAGCTACGGATCGAGCTCCTACGAGCAGTACTTC. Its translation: CSYGSSSYEQYF.

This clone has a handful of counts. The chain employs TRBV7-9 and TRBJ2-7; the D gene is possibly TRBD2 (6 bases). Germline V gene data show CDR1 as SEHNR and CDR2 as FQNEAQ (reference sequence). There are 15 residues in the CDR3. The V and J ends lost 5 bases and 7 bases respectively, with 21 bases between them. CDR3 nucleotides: TGTGCCAGCAGCCCCCATGGGGGAGGATCACGAGAGCAGTACTTC. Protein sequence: CASSPHGGGSREQYF.

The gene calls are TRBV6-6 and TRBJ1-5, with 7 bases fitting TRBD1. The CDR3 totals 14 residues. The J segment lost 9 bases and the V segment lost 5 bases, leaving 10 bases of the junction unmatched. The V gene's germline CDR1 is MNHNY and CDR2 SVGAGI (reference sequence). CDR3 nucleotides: TGTGCCAGCAGTCCCGGGACAGTTTTTTCGCCCCAGCATTTT. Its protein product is CASSPGTVFSPQHF.

The CDR3 sequence is CASSLEGFGELFF. In nucleotides, the CDR3 is TGTGCCAGCAGCTTAGAGGGGTTCGGGGAGCTGTTTTTT. The rearrangement joins TRBV7-9 to TRBJ2-2; tentative D call: TRBD1 (5 bases). V was clipped by 1 base and J by 7 bases, with 7 bases between them. The CDR3 spans 13 residues. Germline CDR1 is SEHNR and CDR2 is FQNEAQ (reference sequence).

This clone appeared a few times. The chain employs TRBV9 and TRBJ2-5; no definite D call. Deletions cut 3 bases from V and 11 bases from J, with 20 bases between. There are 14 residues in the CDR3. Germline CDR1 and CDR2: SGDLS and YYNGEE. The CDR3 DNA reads TGTGCCAGCAGCGCCGACCCCCATGGGGTGGAGCAGTACTTC. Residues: CASSADPHGVEQYF.

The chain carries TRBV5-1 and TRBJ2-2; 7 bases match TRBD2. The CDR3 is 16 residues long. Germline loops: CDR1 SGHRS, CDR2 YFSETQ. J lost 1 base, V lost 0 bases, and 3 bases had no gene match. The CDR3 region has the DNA TGCGCCAGCAGCTTGGATCCTAGCGGGAACACCGGGGAGCTGTTTTTT. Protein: CASSLDPSGNTGELFF.

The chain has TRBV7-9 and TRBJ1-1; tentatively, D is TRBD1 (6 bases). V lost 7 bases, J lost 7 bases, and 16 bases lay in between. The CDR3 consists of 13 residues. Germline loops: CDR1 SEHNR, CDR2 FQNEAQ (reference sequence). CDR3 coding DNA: TGTGCCAGCATCCAAGGAGGGGGAGGTGAAGCTTTCTTT. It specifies CASIQGGGGEAFF.

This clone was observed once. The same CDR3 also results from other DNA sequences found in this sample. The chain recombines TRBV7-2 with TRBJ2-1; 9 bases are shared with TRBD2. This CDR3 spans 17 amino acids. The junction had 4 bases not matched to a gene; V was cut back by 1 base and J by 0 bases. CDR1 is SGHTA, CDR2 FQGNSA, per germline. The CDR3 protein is CASSLVSGGSSYNEQFF. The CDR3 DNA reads TGTGCCAGCAGCTTAGTTAGCGGGGGCAGCTCCTACAATGAGCAGTTCTTC.

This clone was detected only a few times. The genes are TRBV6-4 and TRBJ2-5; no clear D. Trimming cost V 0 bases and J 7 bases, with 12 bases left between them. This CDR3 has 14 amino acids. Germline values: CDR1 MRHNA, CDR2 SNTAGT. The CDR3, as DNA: TGTGCCAGCAGTGACTCGAGCGATCCTGGGACCCAGTACTTC. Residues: CASSDSSDPGTQYF.

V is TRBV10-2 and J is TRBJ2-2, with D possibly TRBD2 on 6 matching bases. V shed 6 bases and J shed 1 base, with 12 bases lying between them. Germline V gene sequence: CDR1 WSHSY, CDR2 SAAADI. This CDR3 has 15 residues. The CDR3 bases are TGCGCCAGCAGGGGGGACGGGGGGAACACCGGGGAGCTGTTTTTT. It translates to CASRGDGGNTGELFF.

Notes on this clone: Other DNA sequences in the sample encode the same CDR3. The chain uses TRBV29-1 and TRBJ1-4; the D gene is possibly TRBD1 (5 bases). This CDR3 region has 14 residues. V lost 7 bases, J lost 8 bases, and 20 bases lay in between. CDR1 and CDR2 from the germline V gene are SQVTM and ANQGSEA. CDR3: CSADTGQGQEKLFF. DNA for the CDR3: TGCAGCGCTGATACGGGGCAGGGTCAAGAAAAACTGTTTTTT.

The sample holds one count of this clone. CDR3: CASSTLGLAGGGGQFF. In DNA form, the CDR3 reads TGTGCCAGCAGCACACTGGGACTAGCGGGAGGAGGGGGGCAGTTCTTC. The gene calls are TRBV7-8 and TRBJ2-1; 15 bases are a match to TRBD2. The germline V gene has CDR1 SGHVS and CDR2 FQNEAQ. Germline trimming cut 5 bases from V and 12 bases from J; bases unmatched to any gene: 11. The CDR3 has 16 amino acids.

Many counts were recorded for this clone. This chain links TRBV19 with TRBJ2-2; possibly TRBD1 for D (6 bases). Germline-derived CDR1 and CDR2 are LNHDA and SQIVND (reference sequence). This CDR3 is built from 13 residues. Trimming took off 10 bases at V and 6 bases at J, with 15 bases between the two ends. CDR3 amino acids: CATDLQGSGELFF. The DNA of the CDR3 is TGTGCCACCGACCTCCAGGGGTCCGGGGAGCTGTTTTTT.

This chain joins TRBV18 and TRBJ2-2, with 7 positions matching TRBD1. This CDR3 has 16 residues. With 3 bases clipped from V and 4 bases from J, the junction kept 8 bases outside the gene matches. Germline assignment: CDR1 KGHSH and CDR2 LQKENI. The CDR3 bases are TGTGCCAGCTCACCGGGGACAGTTCAAGTCACCGGGGAGCTGTTTTTT. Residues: CASSPGTVQVTGELFF.

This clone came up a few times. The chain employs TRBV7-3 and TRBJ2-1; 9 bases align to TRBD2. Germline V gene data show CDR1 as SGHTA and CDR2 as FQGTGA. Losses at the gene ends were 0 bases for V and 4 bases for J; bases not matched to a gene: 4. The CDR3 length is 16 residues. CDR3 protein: CASSLTWLAGYNEQFF. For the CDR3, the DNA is TGTGCCAGCAGCTTAACGTGGCTAGCGGGGTACAATGAGCAGTTCTTC.

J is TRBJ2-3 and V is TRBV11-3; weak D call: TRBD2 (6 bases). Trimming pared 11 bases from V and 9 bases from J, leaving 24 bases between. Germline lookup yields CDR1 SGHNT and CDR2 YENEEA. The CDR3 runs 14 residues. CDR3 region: CASAPGGGPGTQYF. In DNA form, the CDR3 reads TGTGCCTCCGCCCCGGGTGGAGGGCCGGGGACGCAGTATTTT.

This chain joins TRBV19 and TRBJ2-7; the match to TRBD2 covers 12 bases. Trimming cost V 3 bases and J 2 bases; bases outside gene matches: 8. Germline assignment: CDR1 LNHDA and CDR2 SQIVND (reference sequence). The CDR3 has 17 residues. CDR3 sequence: CASSMELAGGTTYEQYF. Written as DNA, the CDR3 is TGTGCCAGTAGTATGGAACTAGCGGGAGGTACCACCTACGAGCAGTACTTC.

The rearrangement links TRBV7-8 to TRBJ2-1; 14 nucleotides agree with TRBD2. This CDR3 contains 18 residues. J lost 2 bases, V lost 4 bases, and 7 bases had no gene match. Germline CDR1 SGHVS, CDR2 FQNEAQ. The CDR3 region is CASSSGLAGDVTYNEQFF. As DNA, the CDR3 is TGTGCCAGCAGCTCGGGACTAGCGGGAGACGTAACCTACAATGAGCAGTTCTTC.

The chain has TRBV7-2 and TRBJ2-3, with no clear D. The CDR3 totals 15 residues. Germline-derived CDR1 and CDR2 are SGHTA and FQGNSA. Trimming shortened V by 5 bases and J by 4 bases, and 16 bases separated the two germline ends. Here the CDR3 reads CASSQLSKAPDTQYF. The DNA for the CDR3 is TGTGCCAGCAGCCAGTTAAGTAAGGCTCCAGATACGCAGTATTTT.

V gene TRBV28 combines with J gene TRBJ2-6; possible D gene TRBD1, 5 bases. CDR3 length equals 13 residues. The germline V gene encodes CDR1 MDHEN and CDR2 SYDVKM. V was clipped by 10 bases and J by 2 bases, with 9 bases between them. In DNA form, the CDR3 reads TGTGCCACCAGGGTAACTGGGGCCAACGTCCTGACTTTC. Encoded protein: CATRVTGANVLTF.

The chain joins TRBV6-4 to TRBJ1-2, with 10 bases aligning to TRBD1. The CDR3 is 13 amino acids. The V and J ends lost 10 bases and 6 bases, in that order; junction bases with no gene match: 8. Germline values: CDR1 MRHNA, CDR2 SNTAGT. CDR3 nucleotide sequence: TGTGCCACCAGGACAGGGGGAGAAAATGGCTACACCTTC. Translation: CATRTGGENGYTF.

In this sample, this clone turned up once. CDR3 sequence reads: CASSYGNEQFF. The DNA of the CDR3 is TGTGCCAGCAGTTACGGGAATGAGCAGTTCTTC. The chain carries TRBV6-5 and TRBJ2-1; D is unclear. Trimming took off 2 bases at V and 7 bases at J, with 3 bases between the two ends. CDR3 length equals 11 residues. CDR1 is MNHEY, CDR2 SVGAGI, per germline.

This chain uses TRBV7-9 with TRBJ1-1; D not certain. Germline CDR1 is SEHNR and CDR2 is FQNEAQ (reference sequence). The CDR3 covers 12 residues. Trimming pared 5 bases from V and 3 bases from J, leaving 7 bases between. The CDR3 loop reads CASSRYDTEAFF. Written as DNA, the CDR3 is TGTGCCAGCAGCAGGTACGACACTGAAGCTTTCTTT.